Listed below are T cell receptor beta chains from one sample, sequenced in a study of blood T cell repertoires in COVID-19. Profiling relied on immunoSEQ multiplex PCR, and the TCRdb table lists in-frame clones only, not all of them. The sample has some 150,000 clones; roughly 86% are singletons. The sample was peripheral blood. These receptors originate from a man aged 50 or older with active or convalescent COVID-19. CDR3s include the opening cysteine and the closing phenylalanine or tryptophan. Fields, in order: J gene, V gene, D gene, clone size, CDR3 DNA, CDR3 protein. The D gene is left open where the match is weak. Some rows mark clone size as missing; the rest say once, few, many or name a class of expanded clone.

J gene: TRBJ2-5
V gene: TRBV24-1
D gene: TRBD2
clone size: -
CDR3 DNA: TGTGCCACCAGTAGCGGGAGAGGGGAGACCCAGTACTTC
CDR3 protein: CATSSGRGETQYF

J gene: TRBJ1-3
V gene: TRBV28
D gene: TRBD1
clone size: few
CDR3 DNA: TGTGCCAGCAGCCTCCGGGACAGGGCGGGTCCTGGAAACACCATATATTTT
CDR3 protein: CASSLRDRAGPGNTIYF

J gene: TRBJ2-3
V gene: TRBV5-1
D gene: TRBD2
clone size: -
CDR3 DNA: TGCGCCAGCAGCTTGGGGGACTACACCACAGATACGCAGTATTTT
CDR3 protein: CASSLGDYTTDTQYF

J gene: TRBJ1-2
V gene: TRBV27
D gene: -
clone size: -
CDR3 DNA: TGTGCCAGCAGTTTAAGTGGACAGAACTATGGCTACACCTTC
CDR3 protein: CASSLSGQNYGYTF

J gene: TRBJ1-5
V gene: TRBV19
D gene: TRBD1
clone size: -
CDR3 DNA: TGTGCCAGTAGTACCCGCGACAGGGGCCAGCCCCAGCATTTT
CDR3 protein: CASSTRDRGQPQHF

J gene: TRBJ2-5
V gene: TRBV11-2
D gene: TRBD1
clone size: -
CDR3 DNA: TGTGCCAGCAGCCCCGTCAGGGGGCGTGAGACCCAGTACTTC
CDR3 protein: CASSPVRGRETQYF

J gene: TRBJ1-4
V gene: TRBV5-1
D gene: -
clone size: -
CDR3 DNA: TGCGCCAGCAGCTTGACCCAGGGTAATGAAAAACTGTTTTTT
CDR3 protein: CASSLTQGNEKLFF

J gene: TRBJ2-1
V gene: TRBV4-3
D gene: TRBD2
clone size: -
CDR3 DNA: TGCGCCAGCAGCCAAGAAAGGGACTATAACAATGAGCAGTTCTTC
CDR3 protein: CASSQERDYNNEQFF

J gene: TRBJ1-6
V gene: TRBV2
D gene: -
clone size: few
CDR3 DNA: TGTGCCAGCAGGGGATATCAGGGGCGCAATTCACCCCTCCACTTT
CDR3 protein: CASRGYQGRNSPLHF

J gene: TRBJ2-7
V gene: TRBV3-1/TRBV3-2
D gene: TRBD1
clone size: -
CDR3 DNA: TGTGCCAGCAGCCGACCCGCCGGGACAGGGGCCCACGAGCAGTACTTC
CDR3 protein: CASSRPAGTGAHEQYF

J gene: TRBJ2-4
V gene: TRBV21-1
D gene: -
clone size: -
CDR3 DNA: TGTGCCAGCAGCAAAGAGACTTTAGCCAAAAACATTCAGTACTTC
CDR3 protein: CASSKETLAKNIQYF

J gene: TRBJ2-5
V gene: TRBV2
D gene: -
clone size: -
CDR3 DNA: TGTGCCAGCAAATACTATCGCCAAGAGACCCAGTACTTC
CDR3 protein: CASKYYRQETQYF

J gene: TRBJ2-1
V gene: TRBV3-1/TRBV3-2
D gene: -
clone size: -
CDR3 DNA: TGTGCCAGCAGCTCCTCGACCCGGGGTGAGCAGTTCTTC
CDR3 protein: CASSSSTRGEQFF

J gene: TRBJ2-4
V gene: TRBV11-2
D gene: TRBD1
clone size: -
CDR3 DNA: TGTGCCAGCAGCTTAGGACAGGGGTCGTCCAAAAACATTCAGTACTTC
CDR3 protein: CASSLGQGSSKNIQYF

J gene: TRBJ1-1
V gene: TRBV29-1
D gene: -
clone size: -
CDR3 DNA: TGCAGCGTTGACTGGCAGGGCACTGAAGCTTTCTTT
CDR3 protein: CSVDWQGTEAFF

J gene: TRBJ1-2
V gene: TRBV4-1
D gene: -
clone size: -
CDR3 DNA: TGCGCCAGCAGCCAAACAGGGATCTATGGCTACACCTTC
CDR3 protein: CASSQTGIYGYTF

J gene: TRBJ2-7
V gene: TRBV4-2
D gene: TRBD1
clone size: -
CDR3 DNA: TGTGCCAGCAGCCAATGGGACAGGGGGCGTGAGCAGTACTTC
CDR3 protein: CASSQWDRGREQYF

J gene: TRBJ1-2
V gene: TRBV19
D gene: TRBD1
clone size: -
CDR3 DNA: TGTGCCAGTAGTATGAGGGGGACAGGAATCGGCTACACCTTC
CDR3 protein: CASSMRGTGIGYTF

J gene: TRBJ2-1
V gene: TRBV27
D gene: TRBD2
clone size: once
CDR3 DNA: TGTGCCAGCAGTTTAAACCCACTAGCGGGAGGGAATGAGCAGTTCTTC
CDR3 protein: CASSLNPLAGGNEQFF

J gene: TRBJ2-2
V gene: TRBV7-2
D gene: TRBD2
clone size: -
CDR3 DNA: TGTGCCAGCAGCTTAGCGGGAGGGCCCGGGGAGCTGTTTTTT
CDR3 protein: CASSLAGGPGELFF

J gene: TRBJ2-7
V gene: TRBV20-1
D gene: -
clone size: -
CDR3 DNA: TGCAGTGCTAGTGAAGTCAGCTCCTACGAGCAGTACTTC
CDR3 protein: CSASEVSSYEQYF

J gene: TRBJ2-1
V gene: TRBV4-2
D gene: TRBD2
clone size: -
CDR3 DNA: TGTGCCAGCAGCTCTGGGACTAGCGACTACAATGAGCAGTTCTTC
CDR3 protein: CASSSGTSDYNEQFF